The 14 T cell receptor beta chains below all came from one sample that was sequenced in a study of cytomegalovirus exposure and HLA in healthy donors. PCR employed 60 Vbeta and 13 Jbeta primers. Generated by immunoSEQ multiplex PCR, the TCRdb table keeps only in-frame clones and is missing some. Found here are around 140,000 clones, about 70% of them singletons; the top ten hold 2.4%. Sequenced: PBMCs. The receptors here all came from a woman in her thirties or forties in good health and CMV-seronegative.

J is TRBJ1-1 and V is TRBV2; D is perhaps TRBD1 (6 bases). V lost 8 bases and J 6 bases, leaving 16 bases between the germline ends. The CDR3 totals 13 residues. Looked up from germline, CDR1 is SNHLY and CDR2 is FYNNEI. The CDR3 bases are TGTGCCAGCGAAAGTCAGGGGTTAGCTGAAGCTTTCTTT. It encodes CASESQGLAEAFF.

The rearrangement uses TRBV28 and TRBJ1-3; D perhaps matches TRBD1 (6 bases). The CDR3 spans 14 residues. Trimming took off 3 bases at V and 3 bases at J, with 9 bases between the two ends. Germline CDR1 is MDHEN and CDR2 is SYDVKM. The DNA of the CDR3 is TGTGCCAGCAGTTTGACAGGAATTGGAAACACCATATATTTT. Its translation: CASSLTGIGNTIYF. The variable domain in full, completed from reference TRBV28 and TRBJ1-3, reads DVKVTQSSRYLVKRTGEKVFLECVQDMDHENMFWYRQDPGLGLRLIYFSYDVKMKEKGDIPEGYSVSREKKERFSLILESASTNQTSMYLCASSLTGIGNTIYFGEGSWLTVV.

The rearrangement links TRBV30 to TRBJ1-3; no clear D. The CDR3 consists of 11 residues. Germline loops: CDR1 GTSNPN, CDR2 SVGIG (reference sequence). V dropped 5 bases and J dropped 8 bases, with 10 bases sitting between them. CDR3 nucleotides: TGTGCCTGGGGTATGGGAGACACCATATATTTT. Protein sequence: CAWGMGDTIYF.

The rearrangement links TRBV5-5 to TRBJ1-5; D remains ambiguous. Germline CDR1 is SGHKS and CDR2 is YYEKEE (reference sequence). This CDR3 has 13 residues. V lost 1 base, J lost 3 bases, and 5 bases lay in between. The CDR3 loop reads CASSLYVNQPQHF. The CDR3 bases are TGTGCCAGCAGCTTGTATGTCAATCAGCCCCAGCATTTT.

The rearrangement joins TRBV6-5 to TRBJ2-7; 9 nucleotides line up with TRBD1. V was clipped by 0 bases and J by 2 bases; unmatched bases: 2. From germline, CDR1 is MNHEY and CDR2 SVGAGI. This CDR3 region has 15 residues. CDR3 residues: CASSYSGTGPYEQYF. CDR3 DNA: TGTGCCAGCAGTTACTCTGGGACAGGGCCCTACGAGCAGTACTTC.

This chain uses TRBV5-1 with TRBJ2-3, with 9 nucleotides matching TRBD2. Germline assignment: CDR1 SGHRS and CDR2 YFSETQ. J lost 4 bases, V lost 5 bases, and 14 bases had no gene match. The CDR3 runs to 17 residues. CDR3: CASRTALAGRVPDTQYF. The CDR3 DNA is TGCGCCAGCAGAACGGCTCTAGCGGGGAGGGTGCCAGATACGCAGTATTTT.

The table lists this clone with a few counts. This sequence joins TRBV19 and TRBJ1-6, with 10 bases aligning to TRBD1. With 9 bases clipped from V and 7 bases from J, the junction kept 3 bases outside the gene matches. Germline values: CDR1 LNHDA, CDR2 SQIVND (reference sequence). The CDR3 loop spans 13 amino acids. The DNA of the CDR3 is TGTGCCAGCGGGACAGGGGTAAATTCACCCCTCCACTTT. This encodes CASGTGVNSPLHF.

This clone was seen more than once but under ten times. This chain connects TRBV10-3 to TRBJ2-3; TRBD2 matches at 9 bases. The length of the CDR3 is 15 residues. The junction had 5 bases not matched to a gene; V was cut back by 7 bases and J by 0 bases. CDR1 and CDR2 (germline): ENHRY, SYGVKD. As DNA, the CDR3 is TGTGCCATCATGGAGCGGGGGGATAGCACAGATACGCAGTATTTT. Protein sequence: CAIMERGDSTDTQYF.

The CDR3 loop reads CASSYGQGVYEQYF. CDR3 nucleotides: TGTGCCAGCAGTTATGGACAGGGGGTGTACGAGCAGTACTTC. The gene calls are TRBV6-6 and TRBJ2-7, with 10 bases that match TRBD1. CDR1 is MNHNY and CDR2 is SVGAGI in the germline V gene (reference sequence). V shed 3 bases, J shed 4 bases, and the junction held 3 bases outside the gene matches. The CDR3 covers 14 residues.

This clone was counted between two and nine times. V and J are TRBV4-3 and TRBJ1-4, with 7 bases aligning to TRBD1. CDR1 is LGHNA, CDR2 YSLEER, per germline. The CDR3 extends over 16 amino acids. J lost 2 bases, V lost 4 bases, and 7 bases had no gene match. This chain's CDR3 is CASSLVTGATNEKLFF. CDR3 DNA: TGCGCCAGCAGCCTCGTAACAGGGGCGACTAATGAAAAACTGTTTTTT.

The V call is TRBV15, the J call TRBJ1-5; TRBD1 is a possible D gene (5 bases). The germline gives CDR1 LNHNV, CDR2 YYDKDF (reference sequence). V was pared by 0 bases and J by 7 bases, with 7 bases between. This CDR3 region has 13 residues. CDR3 nucleotides: TGTGCCACCAGCAGAGATCGGGGGCAGCCCCAGCATTTT. It is translated as CATSRDRGQPQHF.

This clone was counted once. The chain links TRBV7-2 to TRBJ2-4; D unresolved. Germline CDR1 and CDR2: SGHTA and FQGNSA. The CDR3 length is 13 residues. The V end lost 2 bases, the J end lost 7 bases, and 9 bases lay between the germline ends. The chain's CDR3 is CASSLSPQNIQYF. In DNA form, the CDR3 reads TGTGCCAGCAGCTTAAGTCCCCAGAACATTCAGTACTTC.

This chain joins TRBV19 and TRBJ1-1, with no clear D. CDR3 size: 13 residues. Trimming removed 1 base from V and 2 bases from J, with 5 bases in between. Germline V lookup: CDR1 LNHDA, CDR2 SQIVND (reference sequence). CDR3 in DNA: TGTGCCAGTAGTATAGCGTCTAACACTGAAGCTTTCTTT. Protein product: CASSIASNTEAFF.

The chain couples TRBV12-5 to TRBJ2-1; TRBD1 aligns across 11 bases. CDR1 and CDR2 from the germline V gene are LGHNT and FRNRAP. V was clipped by 5 bases and J by 10 bases; unmatched bases: 13. The CDR3 runs 16 residues. CDR3 region: CASGTPGQGVRREQFF. CDR3 DNA sequence: TGTGCTAGTGGTACTCCGGGACAGGGGGTTCGTCGGGAGCAGTTCTTC.